Listed below are T cell receptor beta chains from one sample, sequenced in a study of shared clonotypes between healthy human individuals. Method: immunoSEQ multiplex PCR; TCRdb's copy keeps in-frame clones and lacks some. The sample carries 950,000 to 1,100,000 clones, around 82% recorded once. Sequencing was done on a sample of memory CD4+ T cells from PBMCs. These receptors were collected from a man younger than 35 in good health. Some clones in this sample may be carry-over from other donors' samples. CDR3s include the opening cysteine and the closing phenylalanine or tryptophan. The D gene is left open where the match is weak. A row's size may be missing; if present it is once, few, many or a size class.

D: .; V: TRBV9; J: TRBJ1-1; size: .; DNA: TGTGCCAGCAGCGTGGGTCTCGATTCAAACACTGAAGCTTTCTTT; CDR3: CASSVGLDSNTEAFF
D: .; V: TRBV11-2; J: TRBJ2-2; size: .; DNA: TGTGCCAGCAGCTTCCTTACACCCATTAACACCGGGGAGCTGTTTTTT; CDR3: CASSFLTPINTGELFF
D: TRBD1; V: TRBV18; J: TRBJ2-7; size: once; DNA: TGTGCCAGCTCACCTACACGGGGGACAGGAGCGACCTACGAGCAGTACTTC; CDR3: CASSPTRGTGATYEQYF
D: .; V: TRBV12-5; J: TRBJ2-1; size: .; DNA: TGTGCTAGTGGTTTATGGGGATATGAGCAGTTCTTC; CDR3: CASGLWGYEQFF
D: .; V: TRBV28; J: TRBJ1-3; size: .; DNA: TGTGCCAGCAGTTTATCGCCGGGTTTGCCCTCTGGAAACACCATATATTTT; CDR3: CASSLSPGLPSGNTIYF
D: TRBD1; V: TRBV2; J: TRBJ1-2; size: .; DNA: TGTGCCAGCAGCCGACAGGGGGATCGTGGCTACACCTTC; CDR3: CASSRQGDRGYTF
D: TRBD2; V: TRBV5-1; J: TRBJ2-4; size: .; DNA: TGCGCCAGCAGCCGGACTAGCGGGAGGGAGGACATTCAGTACTTC; CDR3: CASSRTSGREDIQYF
D: .; V: TRBV7-9; J: TRBJ2-1; size: once; DNA: TGTGCCAGCAGCCCCCCAGGCGGGCAAGGATACAATGAGCAGTTCTTC; CDR3: CASSPPGGQGYNEQFF
D: .; V: TRBV4-3; J: TRBJ1-2; size: .; DNA: TGCGCCAGCAGCCAAGAAAGAATGGGGTATGGCTACACCTTC; CDR3: CASSQERMGYGYTF
D: .; V: TRBV5-6; J: TRBJ1-3; size: .; DNA: TGTGCCAGCAGCCCGGACTACTCTGGAAACACCATATATTTT; CDR3: CASSPDYSGNTIYF
D: TRBD2; V: TRBV18; J: TRBJ2-1; size: .; DNA: TGTGCCAGCTCATCGACTAGCGGGAGGATCGGAGGTGAGCAGTTCTTC; CDR3: CASSSTSGRIGGEQFF
D: TRBD1; V: TRBV7-9; J: TRBJ1-1; size: .; DNA: TGTGCCAGCAGCCATAAAGGGACAGTGAACACTGAAGCTTTCTTT; CDR3: CASSHKGTVNTEAFF
D: TRBD1; V: TRBV15; J: TRBJ1-4; size: .; DNA: TGTGCCACCAGCAGAGAGGGACAGGGGATGGAAAAACTGTTTTTT; CDR3: CATSREGQGMEKLFF
D: .; V: TRBV6-5; J: TRBJ1-2; size: .; DNA: TGTGCCAGCAGTTACTCGACTGGTGATGGCTACACCTTC; CDR3: CASSYSTGDGYTF
D: TRBD2; V: TRBV29-1; J: TRBJ2-7; size: .; DNA: TGCAGCGTTGAAGGACTAGCGGGAGCCGAGCAGTACTTC; CDR3: CSVEGLAGAEQYF
D: .; V: TRBV28; J: TRBJ2-5; size: .; DNA: TGTGCCAGCAGTTTATTCCAGGGGGGTAGCCAAGAGACCCAGTACTTC; CDR3: CASSLFQGGSQETQYF
D: TRBD2; V: TRBV7-2; J: TRBJ2-3; size: .; DNA: TGTGCCAGCAGCTTACGAAGCGGGAGTCAAGAACCTCCCACAGATACGCAGTATTTT; CDR3: CASSLRSGSQEPPTDTQYF
D: .; V: TRBV28; J: TRBJ1-4; size: few; DNA: TGTGCCAGCACCCTGAGGGGTTTAACTAATGAAAAACTGTTTTTT; CDR3: CASTLRGLTNEKLFF
D: TRBD2; V: TRBV7-2; J: TRBJ2-3; size: .; DNA: TGTGCCAGCAGCCAGCTAGCGGGCAGCACAGATACGCAGTATTTT; CDR3: CASSQLAGSTDTQYF
D: .; V: TRBV19; J: TRBJ2-7; size: .; DNA: TGTGCCAGTAGTATACGGTTGAGTAGCGTGTACTACGAGCAGTACTTC; CDR3: CASSIRLSSVYYEQYF